The entry that follows covers one TCR beta chain sequence. These data come from a study of blood T cell repertoires in COVID-19. Overall study context: Material from acute and convalescent COVID-19 was sourced from the United States, Italy and Spain.

Data came from immunoSEQ multiplex PCR; TCRdb stores just in-frame clones and leaves some out. The sample shows some 30,000 clones, almost 90% of them seen only once. The CDR3 runs 13 residues. Germline CDR1 reads MNHEY; CDR2 reads SMNVEV (reference sequence). Between the trimmed V and J ends, which lost 9 bases and 1 base, there was a span of 12 bases. The rearrangement joins TRBV27 to TRBJ1-1; D is perhaps TRBD1 (5 bases). Sequencing was performed on peripheral blood. The receptor was derived from a human donor in a cohort sampled during active COVID-19. CDR3 nucleotides: TGTGCCAGTACCTTCACAGGGAACACTGAAGCTTTCTTT. This gives the protein CASTFTGNTEAFF.